The 12 T cell receptor beta chains reported below all come from one sample, sequenced in a study of blood T cells in healthy people across ages. A J-beta primer mix and a sample-barcoded 5' primer were used in a second PCR of about 6 to 12 cycles. TCRdb ran MiXCR on the 5' RACE reads and lists one entry per CDR3 protein. Of more than 700,000 distinct CDR3 sequences detected, less than 70% appear once; the ten largest clones hold approximately 40%. Material: blood. The receptors derive from a man older than 75 in good health.

This clonotype was counted between two and nine times. The rearrangement links TRBV20-1 to TRBJ2-7, with 11 nucleotides matching TRBD2. This CDR3 contains 15 residues. Germline lookup yields CDR1 DFQATT and CDR2 SNEGSKA (reference sequence). Losses at the gene ends were 3 bases for V and 4 bases for J; bases not matched to a gene: 8. CDR3 coding DNA: TGCAGTGCTAGTTCCAGACTAGCGGGACGGTACGAGCAGTACTTC. Translated, it gives CSASSRLAGRYEQYF.

The chain uses TRBV6-2 or TRBV6-3 and TRBJ1-1; TRBD1 matches 8 bases. Germline loops: CDR1 MNHEY, CDR2 SVGEGT. The V segment lost 5 bases and the J segment 4 bases; nucleotides outside the gene matches: 9. This CDR3 is built from 15 residues. This CDR3 reads CASSTSRGLGTEAFF. CDR3 nucleotide sequence: TGTGCCAGCAGTACATCCAGGGGGCTTGGCACTGAAGCTTTCTTT.

The V gene is TRBV7-9, the J gene TRBJ2-3; D possibly matches TRBD1 or TRBD2 (5 bases each). The CDR3 is made up of 12 amino acids. Germline values: CDR1 SEHNR, CDR2 FQNEAQ (reference sequence). V lost 5 bases to trimming and J lost 14 bases, with 17 bases between them. The CDR3, as DNA: TGTGCCAGCAGCCTAGGCGGCGAGAGGGGGTATTTT. This gives the protein CASSLGGERGYF. The whole variable domain, filled in from reference TRBV7-9 and TRBJ2-3, reads DTGVSQNPRHKITKRGQNVTFRCDPISEHNRLYWYRQTLGQGPEFLTYFQNEAQLEKSRLLSDRFSAERPKGSFSTLEIQRTEQGDSAMYLCASSLGGERGYFGPGTRLTVL.

V is TRBV12-3 or TRBV12-4 and J is TRBJ2-7, with a weak D call TRBD1 (6 bases). This CDR3 is built from 13 residues. Trimming took 7 bases from V and 1 from J, leaving 11 bases between them. The CDR3 DNA is TGTGCCAGCAATCACAGGGAGTCCTACGAGCAGTACTTC. Translating it yields CASNHRESYEQYF.

The chain couples TRBV20-1 to TRBJ2-1; a weak D match, TRBD2 (5 bases). The CDR3 is 16 residues long. Trimming removed 1 base at V and 5 bases at J, with 18 bases between. Germline V gene lookup returns CDR1 DFQATT and CDR2 SNEGSKA (reference sequence). CDR3 DNA sequence: TGCAGTGCTAGAGGAGGAGCCCCGAGCGGAAACAATGAGCAGTTCTTC. Translating gives CSARGGAPSGNNEQFF.

V usage is TRBV9 and J usage is TRBJ2-3, with 7 bases matching TRBD2. The CDR3 totals 18 residues. CDR1 is SGDLS, CDR2 YYNGEE, per germline. After removal of 4 bases from V and 2 bases from J, the junction contained 16 bases not matched to a gene. The DNA of the CDR3 is TGTGCCAGCAGCTCACCCCTGGGGGGGGACCGGAACACAGATACGCAGTATTTT. It yields the protein CASSSPLGGDRNTDTQYF.

The CDR3 sequence is CSARVPGLGAGTQYF. The DNA for the CDR3 is TGCAGTGCTAGAGTTCCGGGACTAGGGGCGGGTACGCAGTATTTT. The chain carries TRBV20-1 and TRBJ2-3, with TRBD2 identical over 8 bases. The CDR3 runs to 15 residues. Trimming cost V 1 base and J 8 bases; bases outside gene matches: 11. Germline V gene lookup returns CDR1 DFQATT and CDR2 SNEGSKA (reference sequence).

This clonotype was seen more than once but under ten times. This chain connects TRBV9 to TRBJ2-7; TRBD1 agrees at 9 bases. From germline, CDR1 is SGDLS and CDR2 YYNGEE. The CDR3 is 16 residues long. V gave up 2 bases and J gave up 2 bases; unmatched junction bases: 8. CDR3: CASSVGAGTGPYEQYF. In DNA, the CDR3 is TGTGCCAGCAGCGTGGGCGCCGGGACAGGGCCCTACGAGCAGTACTTC.

The J gene is TRBJ2-5, the V gene TRBV6-5; the match to TRBD1 covers 8 bases. This CDR3 region has 15 residues. Germline V CDR1 and CDR2: MNHEY, SVGAGI. The trim removed 2 bases at V and 4 bases at J, leaving 6 bases unmatched. The CDR3 region is CASSYTRTGPETQYF. The CDR3 DNA sequence: TGTGCCAGCAGTTACACTCGGACAGGGCCAGAGACCCAGTACTTC.

The sample holds one count of this clonotype. Here the CDR3 reads CASSPRLAGGRETQYF. The DNA of the CDR3 is TGTGCCAGCAGTCCCCGATTAGCGGGAGGCCGCGAGACCCAGTACTTC. The chain is built from TRBV6-5 and TRBJ2-5; 10 nucleotides align to TRBD2. The CDR3 contains 16 residues. V shed 5 bases, J shed 5 bases, and the junction held 11 bases outside the gene matches. Germline V gene data show CDR1 as MNHEY and CDR2 as SVGAGI.

This clonotype has just one count. The chain has TRBV6-6 and TRBJ2-3; D may be TRBD1 or TRBD2 (6 bases each). V shed 0 bases and J shed 4 bases, with 11 bases lying between them. CDR3 length: 15 amino acids. Germline V gene sequence: CDR1 MNHNY, CDR2 SVGAGI (reference sequence). CDR3 sequence (DNA): TGTGCCAGCAGTTACTCGACTAGGGGGGCAGATACGCAGTATTTT. Translating it yields CASSYSTRGADTQYF.

The V gene is TRBV2, the J gene TRBJ2-7; 9 nucleotides match TRBD1. The ends lost 5 bases at V and 5 bases at J; junction bases unmatched: 7. From germline, CDR1 is SNHLY and CDR2 FYNNEI. This CDR3 region has 14 residues. CDR3 residues: CASSQTGGPHEQYF. As DNA, the CDR3 is TGTGCCAGCAGTCAGACAGGGGGGCCCCACGAGCAGTACTTC.